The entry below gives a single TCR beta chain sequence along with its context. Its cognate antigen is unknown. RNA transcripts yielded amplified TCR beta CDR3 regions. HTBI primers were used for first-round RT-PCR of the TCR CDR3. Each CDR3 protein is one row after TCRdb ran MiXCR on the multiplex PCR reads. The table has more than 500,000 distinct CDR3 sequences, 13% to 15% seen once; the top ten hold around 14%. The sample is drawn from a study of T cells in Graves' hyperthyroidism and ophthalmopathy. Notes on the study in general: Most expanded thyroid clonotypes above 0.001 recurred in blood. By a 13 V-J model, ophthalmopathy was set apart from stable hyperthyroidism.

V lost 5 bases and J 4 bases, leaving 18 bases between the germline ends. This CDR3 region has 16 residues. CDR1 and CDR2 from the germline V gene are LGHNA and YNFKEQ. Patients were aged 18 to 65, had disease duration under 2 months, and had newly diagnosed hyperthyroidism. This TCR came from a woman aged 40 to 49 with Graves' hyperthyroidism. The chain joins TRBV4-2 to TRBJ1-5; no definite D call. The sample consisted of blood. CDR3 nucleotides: TGTGCCAGCAGCGATTCAGAGGTATCGGGGAATCAGCCCCAGCATTTT. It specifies CASSDSEVSGNQPQHF.